A single T cell receptor beta chain is shown here with its context. The source of the sample is a study of blood T cell repertoires in COVID-19. Study-wide background: There were acute and convalescent COVID-19 samples, and they came from the United States, Italy and Spain.

Trimming removed 4 bases from V and 3 bases from J; junction bases left unmatched: 7. Germline loops: CDR1 KGHSH, CDR2 LQKENI. CDR3 length: 15 amino acids. Original methodology: From reference gene primer amplification, estimates of nucleated cell counts were derived. Profiling relied on immunoSEQ multiplex PCR, and the TCRdb table lists in-frame clones only, not all of them. That table furnishes V, J and clone size, whereas the DNA furnished D and trimming. Of 150,000 to 200,000 clones listed, 75% to 80% are singletons. The sequence derives from a woman older than 75 with acute or convalescent COVID-19. The chain couples TRBV18 to TRBJ2-7; 9 bases map to TRBD1. Sequencing used peripheral blood. CDR3: CASSQPGTGIYEQYF. CDR3 DNA: TGTGCCAGCTCACAACCCGGGACAGGGATCTACGAGCAGTACTTC.